The next 26 T cell receptor beta chains were all read from a single sample in a study of blood T cell repertoires in COVID-19. The protocol was immunoSEQ multiplex PCR, while the TCRdb copy is restricted to in-frame clones and leaves out a portion. The sample lists around 260,000 clones, 85% to 90% occurring once. The specimen sequenced was peripheral blood. Receptor source: a man between 18 and 35 years old with active or convalescent COVID-19.

The V gene is TRBV9, the J gene TRBJ1-1; 9 bases are a match to TRBD1. With 3 bases clipped from V and 3 bases from J, the junction kept 3 bases outside the gene matches. There are 14 residues in the CDR3. Germline values: CDR1 SGDLS, CDR2 YYNGEE. The CDR3 DNA reads as TGTGCCAGCAGCGACGGACAGGGGTACACTGAAGCTTTCTTT. This translates into CASSDGQGYTEAFF.

The gene calls are TRBV29-1 and TRBJ2-5; D remains unclear. The CDR3 is made up of 13 amino acids. CDR1 and CDR2 (germline): SQVTM, ANQGSEA. V was shortened by 2 bases and J by 1 base, with 8 bases between the two germline ends. CDR3 amino acids: CSVETQIQETQYF. The DNA of the CDR3 is TGCAGCGTTGAAACACAGATCCAAGAGACCCAGTACTTC. The complete variable domain, with remaining parts taken from reference TRBV29-1 and TRBJ2-5, reads SAVISQKPSRDICQRGTSLTIQCQVDSQVTMMFWYRQQPGQSLTLIATANQGSEATYESGFVIDKFPISRPNLTFSTLTVSNMSPEDSSIYLCSVETQIQETQYFGPGTRLLVL.

The chain couples TRBV7-9 to TRBJ1-1; D might be TRBD1 (5 bases). Per the germline V gene, CDR1 is SEHNR and CDR2 is FQNEAQ (reference sequence). The CDR3 is 14 amino acids. The V end lost 3 bases, the J end lost 3 bases, and 11 bases lay between the germline ends. CDR3: CASSFGQIYTEAFF. In nucleotides, the CDR3 is TGTGCCAGCAGCTTCGGACAAATTTACACTGAAGCTTTCTTT.

This sequence joins TRBV29-1 and TRBJ1-2; 7 bases match TRBD1. Germline V gene data show CDR1 as SQVTM and CDR2 as ANQGSEA. J lost 8 bases, V lost 4 bases, and 19 bases had no gene match. CDR3 length: 16 residues. The CDR3 protein is CSVVFLDRDWLRGYTF. CDR3 nucleotides: TGCAGCGTTGTATTTCTCGACAGGGACTGGTTGCGGGGCTACACCTTC.

The chain joins TRBV10-3 to TRBJ1-6; D unresolved. This CDR3 is 13 amino acids long. In germline, CDR1 is ENHRY, CDR2 SYGVKD. The V end was cut by 8 bases, the J end by 8 bases, with 13 bases between. The CDR3 region is CAIRREVDSPLHF. CDR3 sequence (DNA): TGTGCCATCCGGAGGGAGGTCGATTCACCCCTCCACTTT.

The chain couples TRBV28 to TRBJ2-6; D possibly corresponds to TRBD1 (5 bases). V dropped 6 bases and J dropped 2 bases, with 11 bases sitting between them. In germline, CDR1 is MDHEN, CDR2 SYDVKM. The CDR3 is made up of 15 amino acids. DNA for the CDR3: TGTGCCAGCAGACAAGGGGCGACTGGGGCCAACGTCCTGACTTTC. It specifies CASRQGATGANVLTF. Full variable domain (missing parts from reference TRBV28 and TRBJ2-6): DVKVTQSSRYLVKRTGEKVFLECVQDMDHENMFWYRQDPGLGLRLIYFSYDVKMKEKGDIPEGYSVSREKKERFSLILESASTNQTSMYLCASRQGATGANVLTFGAGSRLTVL.

This rearrangement joins TRBV18 to TRBJ2-2; 13 nucleotides align to TRBD2. Germline V CDR1 and CDR2: KGHSH, LQKENI. This CDR3 region has 17 residues. V dropped 3 bases and J dropped 6; count of bases not matched to a gene: 7. CDR3 bases: TGTGCCAGCTCACCCGGACTAGCGGGAGATGGGCCCGGGGAGCTGTTTTTT. It translates to CASSPGLAGDGPGELFF.

The chain's CDR3 is CASMGTGDPSEQYF. CDR3 bases: TGTGCCAGTATGGGGACAGGGGATCCCTCCGAGCAGTACTTC. The chain links TRBV19 to TRBJ2-7; TRBD1 aligns across 10 bases. V was pared by 7 bases and J by 6 bases, with 9 bases of the junction left unmatched. The CDR3 spans 14 residues. Germline CDR1 LNHDA, CDR2 SQIVND (reference sequence).

This sequence joins TRBV24-1 and TRBJ2-1; the match to TRBD2 covers 7 bases. The V gene's germline CDR1 is KGHDR and CDR2 SFDVKD. Trimming at V came to 9 bases and at J to 10 bases, leaving 5 bases not matched to a gene. The CDR3 runs to 11 residues. CDR3 residues: CATSTGGEQFF. CDR3 DNA: TGTGCCACCTCGACGGGGGGAGAGCAGTTCTTC.

This clone showed up just once. The chain is built from TRBV9 and TRBJ2-3; no definite D call. Per the germline V gene, CDR1 is SGDLS and CDR2 is YYNGEE. V was cut by 1 base and J by 5 bases, with 5 bases left in between. This CDR3 is 12 amino acids long. CDR3 region: CASSVLEDTQYF. CDR3 nucleotides: TGTGCCAGCAGCGTATTAGAAGATACGCAGTATTTT.

This clone was seen only once. In DNA, the CDR3 is TGTGCCAGCAGTTTCTATCGACAAGAGACCCAGTACTTC. Protein product: CASSFYRQETQYF. The chain is built from TRBV12-3 or TRBV12-4 and TRBJ2-5; no firm D call. Trimming removed 3 bases from V and 2 bases from J, with 7 bases in between. The CDR3 is 13 amino acids.

This sequence joins TRBV18 and TRBJ2-7, with 7 bases aligning to TRBD1. The CDR3 contains 13 residues. Germline CDR1 and CDR2: KGHSH and LQKENI. V lost 3 bases, J lost 7 bases, and 6 bases stayed unmatched. The CDR3 DNA sequence: TGTGCCAGCTCACCGACAGGGTTCTATGAGCAGTACTTC. Its protein is CASSPTGFYEQYF.

The chain links TRBV11-3 to TRBJ1-1, with unresolved D. Germline CDR1 SGHNT, CDR2 YENEEA. V was shortened by 1 base and J by 5 bases, with 8 bases between the two germline ends. The CDR3 is 13 amino acids. The CDR3 DNA sequence: TGTGCCAGCAGCTTAGTTTCCGGGACTGAAGCTTTCTTT. Translated, it gives CASSLVSGTEAFF. Supplemented by reference TRBV11-3 and TRBJ1-1, the full variable domain reads EAGVVQSPRYKIIEKKQPVAFWCNPISGHNTLYWYLQNLGQGPELLIRYENEEAVDDSQLPKDRFSAERLKGVDSTLKIQPAELGDSAVYLCASSLVSGTEAFFGQGTRLTVV.

The V call is TRBV7-2, the J call TRBJ2-2, with 7 bases identical to TRBD1. The CDR3 has 13 residues. Germline V CDR1 and CDR2: SGHTA, FQGNSA. The V segment lost 5 bases and the J segment 9 bases; nucleotides outside the gene matches: 6. The CDR3 loop is CASSPTGERELFF. As DNA, the CDR3 is TGTGCCAGCAGCCCTACAGGGGAAAGGGAGCTGTTTTTT.

V usage is TRBV5-4 and J usage is TRBJ1-6; perhaps TRBD1 as D (6 bases). CDR3 length: 17 residues. Germline assignment: CDR1 SGHNT and CDR2 YYREEE (reference sequence). Trimming cost V 0 bases and J 6 bases, with 16 bases left between them. CDR3 coding DNA: TGTGCCAGCAGCTTGGAACAGGGATTCGCTGTTAATTCACCCCTCCACTTT. It codes for CASSLEQGFAVNSPLHF.

V gene TRBV6-5 combines with J gene TRBJ2-7, with TRBD1 matching 11 bases. Trimming removed 2 bases from V and 6 bases from J; junction bases left unmatched: 0. The CDR3 covers 13 residues. The germline gives CDR1 MNHEY, CDR2 SVGAGI. CDR3: CASSYGTGGEQYF. The CDR3 nucleotides are TGTGCCAGCAGTTACGGGACAGGGGGCGAGCAGTACTTC.

The chain employs TRBV12-5 and TRBJ2-7; D call uncertain. CDR3 length: 13 amino acids. The V gene lost 2 bases and the J gene lost 5 bases, with 10 bases spanning the gap. Germline V gene data show CDR1 as LGHNT and CDR2 as FRNRAP. The CDR3 DNA is TGTGCTAGTGGTTTGTCGAACCGGGACGAGCAGTACTTC. Residues: CASGLSNRDEQYF.

Written as DNA, the CDR3 is TGCGCCAGCAGCAGCCGGACAGCCTCTTATGGCTACACCTTC. This gives the protein CASSSRTASYGYTF. The chain joins TRBV4-1 to TRBJ1-2, with D tentatively TRBD1 (6 bases). There are 14 residues in the CDR3. Germline V lookup: CDR1 MGHRA, CDR2 YSYEKL. Trimming pared 5 bases from V and 5 bases from J, leaving 15 bases between.

Comments on this clone: Other nucleotide sequences in the sample specify the same CDR3. The gene calls are TRBV20-1 and TRBJ2-7, with unresolved D. V gave up 6 bases and J gave up 0 bases, with 6 bases separating them. The CDR3 is made up of 11 amino acids. The V gene's germline CDR1 is DFQATT and CDR2 SNEGSKA (reference sequence). The CDR3 nucleotides read TGCAGTGCAAGGAGCTCCTACGAGCAGTACTTC. Amino acids: CSARSSYEQYF.

This chain connects TRBV3-1 (or the pseudogene TRBV3-2) to TRBJ2-3, with TRBD2 matching over 7 bases. The V segment lost 0 bases and the J segment 2 bases; nucleotides outside the gene matches: 5. Germline lookup yields CDR1 LGHDT and CDR2 YNNKEL (reference sequence). The CDR3 is 16 amino acids. The CDR3 DNA follows: TGTGCCAGCAGCCAAGACCCTAGCGGACTCACAGATACGCAGTATTTT. The encoded protein is CASSQDPSGLTDTQYF.

The genes are TRBV7-6 and TRBJ2-5; D uncertain. This CDR3 region has 14 residues. The germline gives CDR1 SGHVS, CDR2 FNYEAQ. With 6 bases removed from V and 5 bases from J, the gap between germline ends came to 16 bases. The CDR3 sequence is CASRFSGGHETQYF. CDR3 bases: TGTGCCAGCAGATTCTCCGGCGGCCACGAGACCCAGTACTTC.

In this sample, this clone turned up a few times. V usage is TRBV2 and J usage is TRBJ1-5; no firm D call. The CDR3 is 12 residues long. Trimming stripped 8 bases from V and 8 bases from J, with 13 bases between. Germline CDR1 is SNHLY and CDR2 is FYNNEI. The CDR3 DNA reads as TGTGCCAGCGGGAGGGAGAAGGAGCCCCAGCATTTT. Translating gives CASGREKEPQHF.

V and J are TRBV5-6 and TRBJ1-5, with a weak D call TRBD1 (5 bases). Trimming removed 5 bases at V and 6 bases at J, with 18 bases between. Germline V gene sequence: CDR1 SGHDT, CDR2 YYEEEE. The CDR3 loop spans 15 amino acids. In DNA, the CDR3 is TGTGCCAGCAGTTCTACAGTGGCGGGGGTTCAGCCCCAGCATTTT. This encodes CASSSTVAGVQPQHF.

This chain joins TRBV7-6 and TRBJ2-3; 9 positions agree with TRBD1. The germline gives CDR1 SGHVS, CDR2 FNYEAQ. The V gene end was trimmed by 2 bases and the J gene end by 2 bases; junction bases not matched to a gene: 8. This CDR3 region has 17 residues. CDR3 loop: CASSLLRDRVFTDTQYF. Here the CDR3 DNA reads TGTGCCAGCAGCTTACTACGGGACAGGGTTTTCACAGATACGCAGTATTTT.

The chain couples TRBV4-2 to TRBJ1-6; TRBD1 aligns across 7 bases. V trimming: 3 bases; J trimming: 9 bases; junction bases outside the gene matches: 8. The CDR3 sequence is 15 residues long. The germline V gene encodes CDR1 LGHNA and CDR2 YNFKEQ. CDR3 bases: TGTGCCAGCAGCCACGGACAGGCCAGTTTTTCACCCCTCCACTTT. Translating gives CASSHGQASFSPLHF.

CDR3 coding DNA: TGTGCCAGTAGTATCCGAGGGAGCTCCTACGAGCAGTACTTC. Translation gives CASSIRGSSYEQYF. The chain carries TRBV19 and TRBJ2-7, with D possibly TRBD2 on 5 matching bases. The V end was cut by 3 bases, the J end by 0 bases, with 9 bases between. CDR3 length equals 14 residues. Germline V lookup: CDR1 LNHDA, CDR2 SQIVND (reference sequence).